Given below is one T cell receptor beta chain in context. What it recognizes is unknown. This sample is part of a study of shared clonotypes between healthy human individuals. Study-level background: Contributing individuals were two females and a few males aged 18 to 49. Whole-study results and caveats: Investigators expected sequencing depth to affect clonotype sharing among donors. Blood was the only sampled material, and tissue repertoires likely differ.

Germline assignment: CDR1 SGHVS and CDR2 FNYEAQ. The V gene lost 2 bases and the J gene lost 5 bases, with 18 bases spanning the gap. The CDR3 has 16 residues. Generated by immunoSEQ multiplex PCR, the TCRdb table keeps only in-frame clones and is missing some. The table lists about 480,000 clones, 79% of them singletons, with around 13% in the top ten. The rearrangement joins TRBV7-6 to TRBJ1-1; D may be TRBD1 (5 bases). This clonotype originated in a woman aged 35 to 49 in good health. Some clones in this sample may be carry-over from other donors' samples. The sequenced sample was PBMCs. The chain's CDR3 is CASSLRDAQGVTEAFF. The CDR3 nucleotides are TGTGCCAGCAGCTTAAGGGATGCGCAGGGTGTAACTGAAGCTTTCTTT.